Each of the 18 T cell receptor beta chains below was sequenced from the same sample in a study of blood T cell repertoires in COVID-19. Only in-frame clones appear in the TCRdb table, and some are missing; sequencing was by immunoSEQ multiplex PCR. In the table there are over 200,000 clones, 80% to 90% of which are singletons. Sequenced material: peripheral blood. Receptor source: a man older than 75 with acute or convalescent COVID-19.

The chain links TRBV5-1 to TRBJ1-2, with D possibly being TRBD1 (5 bases). The V end was cut by 0 bases, the J end by 3 bases, with 9 bases between. The CDR3 extends over 14 amino acids. In germline, CDR1 is SGHRS, CDR2 YFSETQ. CDR3 nucleotides: TGCGCCAGCAGCTTGGACGGGGGTGACTATGGCTACACCTTC. It specifies CASSLDGGDYGYTF.

The chain employs TRBV3-1 (or the pseudogene TRBV3-2) and TRBJ1-3, with D unclear. The CDR3 consists of 13 residues. Germline values: CDR1 LGHDT, CDR2 YNNKEL (reference sequence). Trimming removed 1 base at V and 2 bases at J, with 3 bases between. CDR3 sequence: CASSQVAGNTIYF. Written as DNA, the CDR3 is TGTGCCAGCAGCCAAGTAGCTGGAAACACCATATATTTT.

J is TRBJ2-7 and V is TRBV27; weak D call: TRBD2 (6 bases). CDR3 length: 14 amino acids. Germline loops: CDR1 MNHEY, CDR2 SMNVEV (reference sequence). V lost 3 bases and J 0 bases, leaving 9 bases between the germline ends. Here the CDR3 reads CASSLDGSSYEQYF. CDR3 DNA: TGTGCCAGCAGTTTGGACGGGAGCTCCTACGAGCAGTACTTC.

The chain employs TRBV6-5 and TRBJ2-7; D not resolved. V lost 6 bases, J lost 6 bases, and 18 bases lay in between. CDR3 length equals 14 residues. Germline V gene data show CDR1 as MNHEY and CDR2 as SVGAGI. CDR3 in amino acids: CASSTGTRSGEQYF. CDR3 nucleotides: TGTGCCAGCAGCACCGGAACCCGGTCGGGCGAGCAGTACTTC.

The chain has TRBV5-1 and TRBJ2-7; TRBD1 aligns across 10 bases. Trimming took 4 bases from V and 2 from J; bases not matched to a gene: 0. The CDR3 sequence is 13 residues long. Germline V lookup: CDR1 SGHRS, CDR2 YFSETQ. The CDR3 DNA is TGCGCCAGCAGCGGACAGGGGGCCTACGAGCAGTACTTC. It codes for CASSGQGAYEQYF.

The rearrangement links TRBV3-1 (or the pseudogene TRBV3-2) to TRBJ1-1, with 7 bases matching TRBD1. Germline V gene lookup returns CDR1 LGHDT and CDR2 YNNKEL (reference sequence). The CDR3 has 15 residues. V shed 5 bases, J shed 7 bases, and the junction held 13 bases outside the gene matches. The DNA for the CDR3 is TGTGCCAGCAGCTCCTGGACAGGCCCAACCGGTGAAGCTTTCTTT. Translating gives CASSSWTGPTGEAFF.

The gene calls are TRBV7-2 and TRBJ2-2, with D hard to call. The germline V gene encodes CDR1 SGHTA and CDR2 FQGNSA. V gave up 4 bases and J gave up 0 bases, with 6 bases separating them. The CDR3 runs 14 residues. In nucleotides, the CDR3 is TGTGCCAGCAGCTCCAGGACGAACACCGGGGAGCTGTTTTTT. It translates to CASSSRTNTGELFF. Together with reference TRBV7-2 and TRBJ2-2, the CDR3 gives the full variable domain: GAGVSQSPSNKVTEKGKDVELRCDPISGHTALYWYRQSLGQGLEFLIYFQGNSAPDKSGLPSDRFSAERTGGSVSTLTIQRTQQEDSAVYLCASSSRTNTGELFFGEGSRLTVL.

The chain couples TRBV6-6 to TRBJ1-3; D remains unclear. V was cut by 5 bases and J by 0 bases, with 23 bases left in between. The CDR3 is made up of 19 amino acids. Germline V gene sequence: CDR1 MNHNY, CDR2 SVGAGI (reference sequence). CDR3 bases: TGTGCCAGCAGTCAAACCTCCGGGAAGTCGCTGAGCTCTGGAAACACCATATATTTT. Protein: CASSQTSGKSLSSGNTIYF.

The chain uses TRBV28 and TRBJ2-3, with 11 positions matching TRBD2. CDR1 MDHEN and CDR2 SYDVKM come from the germline V gene. With 2 bases clipped from V and 2 bases from J, the junction kept 3 bases outside the gene matches. This CDR3 contains 16 residues. The CDR3 protein is CASSLVAGGTTDTQYF. For the CDR3, the DNA is TGTGCCAGCAGTTTAGTAGCGGGGGGGACCACAGATACGCAGTATTTT. Full variable domain (remainder filled in from reference TRBV28 and TRBJ2-3): DVKVTQSSRYLVKRTGEKVFLECVQDMDHENMFWYRQDPGLGLRLIYFSYDVKMKEKGDIPEGYSVSREKKERFSLILESASTNQTSMYLCASSLVAGGTTDTQYFGPGTRLTVL.

V and J are TRBV27 and TRBJ1-4, with TRBD1 as a possible D gene (6 bases). V lost 1 base and J 1 base, leaving 10 bases between the germline ends. The germline gives CDR1 MNHEY, CDR2 SMNVEV (reference sequence). This CDR3 contains 16 residues. CDR3: CASSLWPRGTNEKLFF. CDR3 nucleotides: TGTGCCAGCAGTTTATGGCCCAGGGGAACTAATGAAAAACTGTTTTTT.

The chain combines TRBV5-4 with TRBJ2-1, with 8 positions matching TRBD2. From germline, CDR1 is SGHNT and CDR2 YYREEE (reference sequence). This CDR3 is built from 15 residues. Germline trimming cut 0 bases from V and 4 bases from J; bases unmatched to any gene: 3. CDR3 coding DNA: TGTGCCAGCAGCTTGGATCGCGGGAGGTACAATGAGCAGTTCTTC. Protein: CASSLDRGRYNEQFF.

The chain employs TRBV3-1 (or the pseudogene TRBV3-2) and TRBJ1-2; 11 bases align to TRBD1. V lost 4 bases and J lost 6; bases outside the gene matches: 7. In germline, CDR1 is LGHDT, CDR2 YNNKEL (reference sequence). This CDR3 spans 15 amino acids. The CDR3 sequence: CASSLAWTGGNGYTF. The CDR3 DNA reads as TGTGCCAGCAGCCTCGCGTGGACAGGGGGCAATGGCTACACCTTC.

The rearrangement uses TRBV2 and TRBJ1-6; TRBD1 is a possible D gene (5 bases). This CDR3 comprises 14 residues. The V and J ends lost 4 bases and 7 bases respectively, with 11 bases between them. From germline, CDR1 is SNHLY and CDR2 FYNNEI. The CDR3 is CASSAGGWNSPLHF. The CDR3 nucleotides read TGTGCCAGCAGTGCGGGGGGGTGGAATTCACCCCTCCACTTT.

V is TRBV7-9 and J is TRBJ2-7, with 9 bases lining up with TRBD1. Germline V gives CDR1 SEHNR, CDR2 FQNEAQ (reference sequence). This CDR3 spans 15 amino acids. V was pared by 2 bases and J by 7 bases, with 9 bases of the junction left unmatched. CDR3: CASSLSWRTGEEQYF. Here the CDR3 DNA reads TGTGCCAGCAGCTTATCTTGGCGGACAGGGGAAGAGCAGTACTTC.

The chain's CDR3 is CASSQSLAGNSYEQYF. The CDR3 region has the DNA TGTGCCAGCAGCCAATCTCTAGCGGGGAACTCCTACGAGCAGTACTTC. This sequence joins TRBV3-1 (or the pseudogene TRBV3-2) and TRBJ2-7, with 9 bases fitting TRBD2. CDR1 is LGHDT, CDR2 YNNKEL, per germline (reference sequence). With V trimmed by 2 bases and J by 0 bases, 5 bases remained unmatched. The CDR3 runs to 16 residues.

The rearrangement joins TRBV13 to TRBJ2-5, with 10 bases matching TRBD2. This CDR3 has 17 amino acids. Germline-derived CDR1 and CDR2 are PRHDT and FYEKMQ (reference sequence). With V trimmed by 5 bases and J by 5 bases, 14 bases remained unmatched. The CDR3 here is CASSITRGSGGSETQYF. The CDR3 nucleotides are TGTGCCAGCAGCATCACCCGCGGTAGCGGGGGGAGTGAGACCCAGTACTTC.

The table lists this clone with a few counts. CDR3 nucleotide sequence: TGTGCCAGCAGTGAAACAGGGAGTTGGTCACCCCTCCACTTT. Its translation: CASSETGSWSPLHF. The rearrangement links TRBV6-1 to TRBJ1-6, with a possible D match to TRBD1 (6 bases). CDR3 size: 14 residues. Germline V gene lookup returns CDR1 MNHNS and CDR2 SASEGT. The V end lost 2 bases, the J end lost 10 bases, and 12 bases lay between the germline ends.

This rearrangement joins TRBV5-1 to TRBJ2-3; 7 nucleotides line up with TRBD2. Germline CDR1 and CDR2: SGHRS and YFSETQ. V lost 6 bases and J lost 2; bases outside the gene matches: 6. The CDR3 has 14 residues. The CDR3 coding sequence is TGCGCCAGCACGGACGGGGGGACCACAGATACGCAGTATTTT. This translates into CASTDGGTTDTQYF.